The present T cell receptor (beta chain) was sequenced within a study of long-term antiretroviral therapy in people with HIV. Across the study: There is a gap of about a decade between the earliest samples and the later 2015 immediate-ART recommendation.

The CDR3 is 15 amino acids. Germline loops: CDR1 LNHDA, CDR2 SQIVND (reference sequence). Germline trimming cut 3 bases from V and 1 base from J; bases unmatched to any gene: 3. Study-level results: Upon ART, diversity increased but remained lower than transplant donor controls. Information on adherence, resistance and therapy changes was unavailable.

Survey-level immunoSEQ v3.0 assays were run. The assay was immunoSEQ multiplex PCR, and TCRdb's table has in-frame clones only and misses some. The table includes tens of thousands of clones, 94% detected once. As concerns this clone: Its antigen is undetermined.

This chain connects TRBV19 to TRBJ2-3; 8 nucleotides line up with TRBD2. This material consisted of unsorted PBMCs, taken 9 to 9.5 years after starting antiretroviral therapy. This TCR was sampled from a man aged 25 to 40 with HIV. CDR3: CASSILAGGTDTQYF. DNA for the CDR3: TGTGCCAGTAGTATCCTAGCGGGCGGCACAGATACGCAGTATTTT.